These 8 T cell receptor beta chains share one sample of origin, sequenced in a study of T-cell reconstitution after alpha-beta-depleted transplantation in children. The TCRbeta library incorporated unique molecular identifiers. TCRdb processed the PCR reads anew with MiXCR; each CDR3 protein has one entry. Of roughly 670,000 distinct CDR3 sequences in the sample, around 13% were seen once. Source: PBMCs, taken before TCRalphabeta/CD19-depleted stem cell transplant. The receptors stem from a girl aged 2 to 10 with congenital amegakaryocytic thrombocytopenia, due to receive a stem cell transplant.

This clonotype was picked up a small number of times. This chain connects TRBV10-3 to TRBJ2-1; TRBD2 matches 7 bases. Per the germline V gene, CDR1 is ENHRY and CDR2 is SYGVKD. Losses at the gene ends were 2 bases for V and 4 bases for J; bases not matched to a gene: 5. The CDR3 extends over 15 amino acids. CDR3: CAISEGLAAYNEQFF. CDR3 sequence (DNA): TGTGCCATCAGTGAGGGGCTAGCGGCTTACAATGAGCAGTTCTTC.

The table lists this clonotype with a few counts. The gene calls are TRBV7-6 and TRBJ1-3; D might be TRBD1 (5 bases). V was pared by 6 bases and J by 2 bases, with 14 bases between. In germline, CDR1 is SGHVS, CDR2 FNYEAQ. The CDR3 is 15 amino acids. CDR3: CASRRNQGAGNTIYF. In nucleotides, the CDR3 is TGTGCCAGCAGACGGAACCAGGGAGCTGGAAACACCATATATTTT.

This clonotype has a handful of counts. The chain is built from TRBV15 and TRBJ2-1; D remains ambiguous. V was shortened by 0 bases and J by 6 bases, with 9 bases between the two germline ends. Germline V gene data show CDR1 as LNHNV and CDR2 as YYDKDF (reference sequence). CDR3 length: 14 amino acids. The CDR3 coding sequence is TGTGCCACCAGCAGAGATCCGGCTAGCAATGAGCAGTTCTTC. This sequence encodes CATSRDPASNEQFF.

This clonotype has only one observation. The rearrangement uses TRBV20-1 and TRBJ2-3; TRBD1 agrees at 10 bases. The CDR3 loop spans 16 amino acids. Losses at the gene ends were 6 bases for V and 2 bases for J; bases not matched to a gene: 11. Germline CDR1 and CDR2: DFQATT and SNEGSKA (reference sequence). CDR3 region: CSATLPGTGVTDTQYF. In DNA form, the CDR3 reads TGCAGTGCCACCCTCCCAGGGACAGGGGTCACAGATACGCAGTATTTT.

This clonotype was observed a few times. The V and J genes are TRBV7-9 and TRBJ2-7, with D uncertain. The germline V and J ends were trimmed by 4 bases and 5 bases, with 15 bases remaining between them. The CDR3 is made up of 14 amino acids. Germline V gives CDR1 SEHNR, CDR2 FQNEAQ (reference sequence). The CDR3 nucleotides are TGTGCCAGCAGCTATACTGGACCGATCGACGAGCAGTACTTC. It is translated as CASSYTGPIDEQYF.

This clonotype was picked up a small number of times. The V gene is TRBV5-1, the J gene TRBJ2-3; D unclear. This CDR3 spans 12 amino acids. The V end lost 8 bases, the J end lost 3 bases, and 10 bases lay between the germline ends. In germline, CDR1 is SGHRS, CDR2 YFSETQ. The DNA for the CDR3 is TGCGCCAGTGGTGCTCTGACAGATACGCAGTATTTT. As protein: CASGALTDTQYF. The full variable domain, completed using reference TRBV5-1 and TRBJ2-3, is KAGVTQTPRYLIKTRGQQVTLSCSPISGHRSVSWYQQTPGQGLQFLFEYFSETQRNKGNFPGRFSGRQFSNSRSEMNVSTLELGDSALYLCASGALTDTQYFGPGTRLTVL.

The chain uses TRBV25-1 and TRBJ2-7; D possibly corresponds to TRBD1 (7 bases). Per germline, CDR1 MGHDK and CDR2 SYGVNS. The CDR3 runs 14 residues. The V gene lost 10 bases and the J gene lost 2 bases, with 18 bases spanning the gap. CDR3 protein: CATAGGLPPYEQYF. CDR3 in DNA: TGTGCCACCGCAGGGGGGCTCCCACCCTACGAGCAGTACTTC.

This clonotype showed up many times. The gene calls are TRBV10-3 and TRBJ2-1; D possibly corresponds to TRBD2 (6 bases). Trimming removed 2 bases from V and 5 bases from J, with 13 bases in between. From germline, CDR1 is ENHRY and CDR2 SYGVKD. The CDR3 is 15 amino acids. The CDR3 bases are TGTGCCATCAGTGAGATTGGGCGGGGCGACAATGAGCAGTTCTTC. Encoded protein: CAISEIGRGDNEQFF.